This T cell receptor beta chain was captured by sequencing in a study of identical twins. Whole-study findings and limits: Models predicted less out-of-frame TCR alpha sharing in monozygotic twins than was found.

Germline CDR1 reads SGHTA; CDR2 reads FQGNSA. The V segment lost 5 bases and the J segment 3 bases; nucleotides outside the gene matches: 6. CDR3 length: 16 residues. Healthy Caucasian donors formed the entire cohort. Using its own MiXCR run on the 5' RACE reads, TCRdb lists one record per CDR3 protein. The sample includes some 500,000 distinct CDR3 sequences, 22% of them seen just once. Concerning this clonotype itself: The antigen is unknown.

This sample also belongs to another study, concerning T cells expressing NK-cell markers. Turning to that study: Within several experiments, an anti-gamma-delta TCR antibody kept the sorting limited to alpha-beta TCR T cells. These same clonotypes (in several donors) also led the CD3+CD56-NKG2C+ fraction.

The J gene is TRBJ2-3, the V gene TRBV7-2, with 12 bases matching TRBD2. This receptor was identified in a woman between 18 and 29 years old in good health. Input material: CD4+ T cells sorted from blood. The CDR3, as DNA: TGTGCCAGCAGCATTGCCGGGACTAGCGGGACAGATACGCAGTATTTT. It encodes CASSIAGTSGTDTQYF.